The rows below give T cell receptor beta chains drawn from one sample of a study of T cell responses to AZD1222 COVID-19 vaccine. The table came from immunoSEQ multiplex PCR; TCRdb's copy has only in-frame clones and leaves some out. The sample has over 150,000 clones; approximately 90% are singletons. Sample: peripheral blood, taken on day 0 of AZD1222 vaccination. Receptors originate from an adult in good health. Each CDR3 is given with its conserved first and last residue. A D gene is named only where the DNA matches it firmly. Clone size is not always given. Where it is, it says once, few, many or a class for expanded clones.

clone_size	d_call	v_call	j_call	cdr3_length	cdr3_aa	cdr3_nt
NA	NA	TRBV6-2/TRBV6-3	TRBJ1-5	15	CASSYLRQGNQPQHF	TGTGCCAGCAGTTACCTGCGACAGGGCAATCAGCCCCAGCATTTT
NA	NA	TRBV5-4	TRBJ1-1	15	CASSLVFGGRTEAFF	TGTGCCAGCAGCTTGGTGTTCGGGGGGCGCACTGAAGCTTTCTTT
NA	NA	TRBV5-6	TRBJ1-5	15	CASSLGAGRNQPQHF	TGTGCCAGCAGCTTGGGGGCAGGCAGGAATCAGCCCCAGCATTTT
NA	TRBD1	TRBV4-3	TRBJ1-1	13	CASSQFTGAEAFF	TGCGCCAGCAGCCAATTCACAGGGGCCGAAGCTTTCTTT
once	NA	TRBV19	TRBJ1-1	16	CASSIFLWNMNTEAFF	TGTGCCAGTAGTATTTTCCTATGGAACATGAACACTGAAGCTTTCTTT
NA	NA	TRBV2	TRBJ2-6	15	CASRAPGGGANVLTF	TGTGCCAGCAGAGCCCCGGGTGGGGGGGCCAACGTCCTGACTTTC
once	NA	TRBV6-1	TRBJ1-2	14	CASSETTGLYGYTF	TGTGCCAGCAGTGAAACTACAGGGCTCTATGGCTACACCTTC
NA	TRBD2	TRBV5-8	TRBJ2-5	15	CASSLDGGARETQYF	TGTGCCAGCAGCTTGGACGGGGGGGCCAGAGAGACCCAGTACTTC
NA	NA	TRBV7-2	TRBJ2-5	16	CASSSATNAFQETQYF	TGTGCCAGCAGCTCGGCTACTAATGCGTTTCAAGAGACCCAGTACTTC
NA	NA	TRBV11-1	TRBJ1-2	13	CASSLGEGYGYTF	TGTGCCAGCAGCTTGGGAGAAGGCTATGGCTACACCTTC
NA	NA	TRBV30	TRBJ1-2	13	CAWNGQGRYGYTF	TGTGCCTGGAACGGGCAGGGTCGGTATGGCTACACCTTC